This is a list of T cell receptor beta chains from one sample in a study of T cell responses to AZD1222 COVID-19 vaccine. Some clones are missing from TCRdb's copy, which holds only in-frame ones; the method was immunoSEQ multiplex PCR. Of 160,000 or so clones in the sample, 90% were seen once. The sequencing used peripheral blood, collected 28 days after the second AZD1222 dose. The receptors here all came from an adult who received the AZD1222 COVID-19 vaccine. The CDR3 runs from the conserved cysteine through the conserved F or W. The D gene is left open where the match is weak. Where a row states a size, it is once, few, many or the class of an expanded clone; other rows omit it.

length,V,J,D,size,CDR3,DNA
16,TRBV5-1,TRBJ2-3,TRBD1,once,CASREGTGASTDTQYF,TGCGCCAGCAGGGAGGGGACAGGGGCTAGCACAGATACGCAGTATTTT
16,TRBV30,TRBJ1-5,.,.,CAWSVVGAGSNQPQHF,TGTGCCTGGAGTGTTGTAGGGGCTGGAAGCAATCAGCCCCAGCATTTT
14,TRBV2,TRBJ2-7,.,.,CASRRALEYYEQYF,TGTGCCAGCAGAAGGGCGCTGGAATACTACGAGCAGTACTTC
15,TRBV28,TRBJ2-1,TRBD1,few,CASSLPGQRNNEQFF,TGTGCCAGCAGTTTACCGGGACAGCGAAACAATGAGCAGTTCTTC
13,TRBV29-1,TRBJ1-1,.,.,CSVVPILNTEAFF,TGCAGCGTTGTGCCGATTTTGAACACTGAAGCTTTCTTT
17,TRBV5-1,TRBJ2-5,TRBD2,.,CASSLEGLGHAGEAQYF,TGCGCCAGCAGCTTGGAGGGTCTTGGTCATGCGGGGGAGGCCCAGTACTTC
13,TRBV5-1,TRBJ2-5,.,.,CASSLRIRETQYF,TGCGCCAGCAGCTTGCGGATCCGGGAGACCCAGTACTTC
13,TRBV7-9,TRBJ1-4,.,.,CASSPERNEKLFF,TGTGCCAGCAGCCCCGAACGGAATGAAAAACTGTTTTTT
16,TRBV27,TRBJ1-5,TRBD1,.,CASSPQTGPLNQPQHF,TGTGCCAGCAGTCCCCAGACAGGGCCCCTCAATCAGCCCCAGCATTTT
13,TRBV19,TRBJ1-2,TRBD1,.,CASSRTGGRGYTF,TGTGCCAGTAGTAGGACAGGGGGCCGTGGCTACACCTTC
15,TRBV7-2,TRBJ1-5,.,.,CASSLGGSHNQPQHF,TGTGCCAGCAGCTTAGGAGGGTCCCACAATCAGCCCCAGCATTTT
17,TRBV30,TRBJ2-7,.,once,CAWSVRLPGLRAYEQYF,TGTGCCTGGAGTGTACGCCTCCCCGGGCTCCGAGCGTACGAGCAGTACTTC
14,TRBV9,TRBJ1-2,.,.,CATARTIEGYGYTF,TGTGCCACAGCACGGACAATAGAGGGCTATGGCTACACCTTC
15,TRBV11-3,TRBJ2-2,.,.,CASSSRAGVTGELFF,TGTGCCAGCAGTTCCCGCGCAGGGGTCACCGGGGAGCTGTTTTTT
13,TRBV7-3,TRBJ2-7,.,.,CASSSGPAGEQYF,TGTGCCAGCAGCTCCGGACCCGCAGGAGAGCAGTACTTC
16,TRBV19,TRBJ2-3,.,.,CASSAPDSGELDTQYF,TGTGCCAGTAGTGCCCCGGACAGCGGGGAGCTAGATACGCAGTATTTT
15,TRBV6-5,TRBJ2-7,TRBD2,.,CASTKTSGGQYEQYF,TGTGCCAGCACTAAGACTAGCGGGGGACAATACGAGCAGTACTTC